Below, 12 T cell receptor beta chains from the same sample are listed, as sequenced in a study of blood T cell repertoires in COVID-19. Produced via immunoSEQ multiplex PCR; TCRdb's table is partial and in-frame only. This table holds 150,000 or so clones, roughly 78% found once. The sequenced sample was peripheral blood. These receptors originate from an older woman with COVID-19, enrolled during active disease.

The CDR3 nucleotides are TGTGCCAGCACTTACCTTAAGGACAGGTTAAGAGAGACCCAGTACTTC. Its protein product is CASTYLKDRLRETQYF. This chain uses TRBV2 with TRBJ2-5; 7 bases are a match to TRBD1. CDR1 and CDR2 from the germline V gene are SNHLY and FYNNEI. After removal of 7 bases from V and 4 bases from J, the junction contained 15 bases not matched to a gene. The CDR3 is 16 residues long.

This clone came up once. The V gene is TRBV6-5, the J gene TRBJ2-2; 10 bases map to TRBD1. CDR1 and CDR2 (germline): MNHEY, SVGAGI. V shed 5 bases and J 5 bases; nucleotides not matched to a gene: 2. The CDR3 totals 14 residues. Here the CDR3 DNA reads TGTGCCAGCAGTCGGACAGGGGGTACCGGGGAGCTGTTTTTT. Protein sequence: CASSRTGGTGELFF.

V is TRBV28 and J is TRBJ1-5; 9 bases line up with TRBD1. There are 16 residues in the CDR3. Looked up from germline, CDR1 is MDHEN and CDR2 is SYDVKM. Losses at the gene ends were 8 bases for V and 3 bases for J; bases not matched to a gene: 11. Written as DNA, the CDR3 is TGTGCCAGCGGCCGGGGGACAGGGTTTATCAATCAGCCCCAGCATTTT. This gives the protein CASGRGTGFINQPQHF.

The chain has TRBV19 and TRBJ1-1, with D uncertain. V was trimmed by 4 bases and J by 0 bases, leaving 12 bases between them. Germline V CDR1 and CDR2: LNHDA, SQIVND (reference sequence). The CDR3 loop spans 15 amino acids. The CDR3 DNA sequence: TGTGCCAGTAGTAATAGTGCCAGGATGAACACTGAAGCTTTCTTT. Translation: CASSNSARMNTEAFF.

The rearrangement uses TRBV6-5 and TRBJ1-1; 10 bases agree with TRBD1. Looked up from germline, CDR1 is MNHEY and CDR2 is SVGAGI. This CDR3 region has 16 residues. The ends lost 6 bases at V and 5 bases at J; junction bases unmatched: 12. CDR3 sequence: CASSYGTGAGGTEAFF. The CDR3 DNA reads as TGTGCCAGCAGCTACGGGACAGGGGCGGGAGGGACTGAAGCTTTCTTT.

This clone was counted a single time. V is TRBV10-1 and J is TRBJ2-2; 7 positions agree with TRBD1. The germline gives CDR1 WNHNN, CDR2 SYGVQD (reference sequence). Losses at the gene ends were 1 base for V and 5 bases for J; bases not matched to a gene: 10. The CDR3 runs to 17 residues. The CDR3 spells CASSEWGTGVKTGELFF. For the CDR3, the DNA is TGCGCCAGCAGTGAGTGGGGTACAGGGGTGAAAACCGGGGAGCTGTTTTTT.

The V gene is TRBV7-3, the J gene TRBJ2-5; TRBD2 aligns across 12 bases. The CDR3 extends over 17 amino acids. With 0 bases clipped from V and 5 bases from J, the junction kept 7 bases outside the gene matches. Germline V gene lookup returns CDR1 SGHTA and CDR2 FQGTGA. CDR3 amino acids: CASSLTTSGGKAETQYF. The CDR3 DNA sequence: TGTGCCAGCAGCTTAACGACTAGCGGGGGCAAGGCGGAGACCCAGTACTTC.

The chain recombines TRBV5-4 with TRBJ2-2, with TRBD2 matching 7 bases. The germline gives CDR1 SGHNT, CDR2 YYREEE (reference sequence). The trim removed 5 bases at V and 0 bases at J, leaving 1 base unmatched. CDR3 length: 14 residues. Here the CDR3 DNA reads TGTGCCAGCAGGGGGGGGGCGAACACCGGGGAGCTGTTTTTT. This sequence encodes CASRGGANTGELFF.

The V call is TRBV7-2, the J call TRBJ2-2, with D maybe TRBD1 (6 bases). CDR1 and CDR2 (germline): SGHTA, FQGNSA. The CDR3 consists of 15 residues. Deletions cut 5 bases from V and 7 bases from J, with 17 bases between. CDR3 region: CASSLRGNFRGELFF. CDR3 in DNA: TGTGCCAGCAGCCTCAGGGGAAACTTTCGCGGGGAGCTGTTTTTT.

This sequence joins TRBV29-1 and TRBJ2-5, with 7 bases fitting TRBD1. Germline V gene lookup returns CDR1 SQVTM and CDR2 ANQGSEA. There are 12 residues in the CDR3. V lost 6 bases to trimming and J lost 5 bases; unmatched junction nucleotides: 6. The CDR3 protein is CSVTGFEETQYF. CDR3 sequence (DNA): TGCAGCGTGACAGGGTTTGAGGAGACCCAGTACTTC.

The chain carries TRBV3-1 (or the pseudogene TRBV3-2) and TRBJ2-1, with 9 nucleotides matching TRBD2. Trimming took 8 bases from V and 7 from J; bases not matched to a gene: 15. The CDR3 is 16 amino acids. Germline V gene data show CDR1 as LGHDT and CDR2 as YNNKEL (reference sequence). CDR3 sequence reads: CASCRLASGMGNEQFF. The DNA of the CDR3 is TGTGCCAGCTGCCGACTAGCTAGCGGGATGGGGAATGAGCAGTTCTTC.

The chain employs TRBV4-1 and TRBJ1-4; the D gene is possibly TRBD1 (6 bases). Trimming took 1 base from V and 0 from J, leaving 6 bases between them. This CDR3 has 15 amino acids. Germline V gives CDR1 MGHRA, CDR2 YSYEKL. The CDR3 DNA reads TGCGCCAGCAGCCAAGGACAGGCAACTAATGAAAAACTGTTTTTT. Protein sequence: CASSQGQATNEKLFF.